These 20 T cell receptor beta chains were all obtained from the same sample, sequenced in a study of T cells in Graves' hyperthyroidism and ophthalmopathy. Using RNA transcripts as the source, TCR beta CDR3 regions were amplified. The HTBI primer set drove a first-round RT-PCR of the TCR CDR3. TCRdb processed the multiplex PCR reads anew with MiXCR; each CDR3 protein has one entry. The data contain some 770,000 distinct CDR3 sequences, less than 20% of them singletons. Input material: blood. The receptors come from a man aged 18 to 35 with Graves' hyperthyroidism.

The sample holds many counts of this clonotype. This chain's CDR3 is CASSPRQAYTEAFF. The CDR3 DNA sequence: TGTGCCAGCAGTCCGAGACAGGCCTACACTGAAGCTTTCTTT. J is TRBJ1-1 and V is TRBV28; tentatively, D is TRBD1 (6 bases). The ends were cut back, 5 bases at V and 3 bases at J, with 13 bases in the middle. This CDR3 is 14 amino acids long. In germline, CDR1 is MDHEN, CDR2 SYDVKM.

This clonotype was seen more than once but under ten times. The rearrangement uses TRBV6-5 and TRBJ1-1, with a weak D call TRBD1 (6 bases). V dropped 2 bases and J dropped 1 base, with 14 bases sitting between them. The germline CDR1 and CDR2 sequences are MNHEY and SVGAGI. This CDR3 contains 16 residues. The CDR3 loop is CASSYTPTGANTEAFF. The CDR3 nucleotides read TGTGCCAGCAGTTACACCCCGACAGGAGCGAACACTGAAGCTTTCTTT.

The chain employs TRBV9 and TRBJ2-5; D uncertain. Trimming pared 0 bases from V and 9 bases from J, leaving 18 bases between. The V gene's germline CDR1 is SGDLS and CDR2 YYNGEE. CDR3 length: 15 amino acids. CDR3 nucleotides: TGTGCCAGCAGCGTAGGTTCTCTACCCTTTGAGGCCCAGTACTTC. Its protein product is CASSVGSLPFEAQYF.

This clonotype was found many times. The chain carries TRBV7-3 and TRBJ2-3, with unresolved D. This CDR3 comprises 13 residues. Between the trimmed V and J ends, which lost 4 bases and 3 bases, there was a span of 8 bases. Germline CDR1 reads SGHTA; CDR2 reads FQGTGA. CDR3 sequence reads: CASSSKGTDTQYF. The CDR3 nucleotides read TGTGCCAGCAGCTCCAAGGGAACAGATACGCAGTATTTT.

This clonotype came up a few times. The rearrangement uses TRBV5-1 and TRBJ2-1, with D possibly matching TRBD2 (6 bases). Trimming pared 2 bases from V and 9 bases from J, leaving 24 bases between. CDR1 is SGHRS, CDR2 YFSETQ, per germline. This CDR3 comprises 17 residues. The CDR3, as DNA: TGCGCCAGCAGCTTATATTACTCTGCGGGGAGAAGCTCTGAGCAGTTCTTC. Its protein is CASSLYYSAGRSSEQFF.

This clonotype came up many times. CDR3 sequence: CAISGRDEQYF. The CDR3 DNA reads TGTGCCATCAGTGGACGAGACGAGCAGTACTTC. The chain employs TRBV10-3 and TRBJ2-7; D is unresolved. The CDR3 has 11 amino acids. Germline CDR1 and CDR2: ENHRY and SYGVKD. Trimming cost V 4 bases and J 5 bases, with 6 bases left between them.

Many counts were recorded for this clonotype. The chain carries TRBV27 and TRBJ1-5; no definite D call. Deletions cut 6 bases from V and 7 bases from J, with 22 bases between. The germline CDR1 and CDR2 sequences are MNHEY and SMNVEV (reference sequence). This CDR3 region has 16 residues. The CDR3: CASSLPISRTVQPQHF. CDR3 nucleotide sequence: TGTGCCAGCAGCTTACCGATCTCCCGGACTGTCCAGCCCCAGCATTTT.

The gene calls are TRBV4-1 and TRBJ2-1, with TRBD2 as a possible D gene (6 bases). V was trimmed by 0 bases and J by 0 bases, leaving 15 bases between them. The V gene's germline CDR1 is MGHRA and CDR2 YSYEKL. CDR3 size: 18 residues. This CDR3 is CASSQDPFLAVSYNEQFF. CDR3 DNA sequence: TGCGCCAGCAGCCAAGACCCTTTTTTAGCGGTCTCCTACAATGAGCAGTTCTTC.

This clonotype was observed a few times. The rearrangement links TRBV5-5 to TRBJ2-7; D is unresolved. Trimming took 2 bases from V and 0 from J, leaving 9 bases between them. Germline V gene sequence: CDR1 SGHKS, CDR2 YYEKEE (reference sequence). The CDR3 runs to 14 residues. The CDR3 is CASSFFAISYEQYF. In nucleotides, the CDR3 is TGTGCCAGCAGCTTCTTTGCGATCTCCTACGAGCAGTACTTC. Based on the CDR3 plus reference TRBV5-5 and TRBJ2-7, the full variable domain is DAGVTQSPTHLIKTRGQQVTLRCSPISGHKSVSWYQQVLGQGPQFIFQYYEKEERGRGNFPDRFSARQFPNYSSELNVNALLLGDSALYLCASSFFAISYEQYFGPGTRLTVT.

In this sample, this clonotype turned up a few times. CDR3 protein: CASSDAGTGGYNEQFF. The CDR3 coding sequence is TGCGCCAGCAGCGACGCCGGGACAGGGGGCTACAATGAGCAGTTCTTC. The V gene is TRBV5-1, the J gene TRBJ2-1, with TRBD1 identical over 11 bases. CDR1 and CDR2 (germline): SGHRS, YFSETQ. The length of the CDR3 is 16 residues. V was clipped by 4 bases and J by 3 bases; unmatched bases: 6.

This clonotype occurred a few times. This chain uses TRBV4-2 with TRBJ2-6; D gene ambiguous. The CDR3 loop spans 16 amino acids. V lost 0 bases and J lost 0, with 6 bases in between. Germline V gene sequence: CDR1 LGHNA, CDR2 YNFKEQ. Written as DNA, the CDR3 is TGTGCCAGCAGCCAAGAGTTCGCCTCTGGGGCCAACGTCCTGACTTTC. This encodes CASSQEFASGANVLTF.

This clonotype was observed at least ten times. The chain combines TRBV7-2 with TRBJ2-5, with a possible D match to TRBD2 (6 bases). CDR1 and CDR2 (germline): SGHTA, FQGNSA. The V gene lost 5 bases and the J gene lost 5 bases, with 18 bases spanning the gap. This CDR3 has 15 residues. CDR3 sequence: CASSRREYTMETQYF. CDR3 nucleotides: TGTGCCAGCAGCCGACGGGAGTACACAATGGAGACCCAGTACTTC.

This clonotype was seen only once. The rearrangement joins TRBV5-6 to TRBJ1-4; 12 positions match TRBD1. Per the germline V gene, CDR1 is SGHDT and CDR2 is YYEEEE. The J segment lost 0 bases and the V segment lost 3 bases, leaving 6 bases of the junction unmatched. There are 18 residues in the CDR3. The CDR3 is CASSSGQGASATNEKLFF. CDR3 DNA sequence: TGTGCCAGCAGCTCGGGACAGGGGGCATCAGCAACTAATGAAAAACTGTTTTTT. Based on the CDR3 plus reference TRBV5-6 and TRBJ1-4, the full variable domain is DAGVTQSPTHLIKTRGQQVTLRCSPKSGHDTVSWYQQALGQGPQFIFQYYEEEERQRGNFPDRFSGHQFPNYSSELNVNALLLGDSALYLCASSSGQGASATNEKLFFGSGTQLSVL.

The table lists this clonotype with many counts. The chain carries TRBV7-2 and TRBJ2-3, with D hard to call. Per the germline V gene, CDR1 is SGHTA and CDR2 is FQGNSA. Trimming took 0 bases from V and 0 from J, leaving 7 bases between them. The CDR3 is 15 residues long. DNA for the CDR3: TGTGCCAGCAGCTTAGCATCCCCGAGCACAGATACGCAGTATTTT. It specifies CASSLASPSTDTQYF.

The CDR3 DNA reads as TGTGCCACCAGCAGGACCACAGAGAACACTGAAGCTTTCTTT. The encoded protein is CATSRTTENTEAFF. The chain couples TRBV15 to TRBJ1-1; D gene unclear. Trimming shortened V by 3 bases and J by 1 base, and 9 bases separated the two germline ends. CDR1 and CDR2 (germline): LNHNV, YYDKDF (reference sequence). The CDR3 has 14 amino acids.

This clonotype occurred many times. The chain combines TRBV7-2 with TRBJ2-7; D remains unclear. The CDR3 contains 15 residues. Trimming took off 1 base at V and 2 bases at J, with 12 bases between the two ends. Germline V gene lookup returns CDR1 SGHTA and CDR2 FQGNSA. The CDR3 protein is CASSLDRTEPYEQYF. The CDR3, as DNA: TGTGCCAGCAGCTTAGATAGAACGGAACCCTACGAGCAGTACTTC.

This chain uses TRBV20-1 with TRBJ2-3; the D call may be TRBD1 or TRBD2 (5 bases each). V lost 3 bases and J lost 0, with 10 bases in between. The CDR3 consists of 14 residues. From germline, CDR1 is DFQATT and CDR2 SNEGSKA (reference sequence). The CDR3 nucleotides read TGCAGTGCTAGCGGGGCGGGCAGCACAGATACGCAGTATTTT. Its protein product is CSASGAGSTDTQYF.

This clonotype was counted many times. The chain recombines TRBV2 with TRBJ2-7; the D is unclear. The CDR3 is made up of 11 amino acids. Germline V gives CDR1 SNHLY, CDR2 FYNNEI. The V end was cut by 6 bases, the J end by 2 bases, with 5 bases between. CDR3 sequence: CASRATYEQYF. The CDR3 DNA reads as TGTGCCAGCAGAGCGACCTACGAGCAGTACTTC.

A word on this clonotype: Just one base apart from a much larger clone, this may be a read error. This sequence joins TRBV7-2 and TRBJ2-7; 10 bases agree with TRBD2. This CDR3 has 15 amino acids. The V gene's germline CDR1 is SGHTA and CDR2 FQGNSA. The CDR3 DNA reads TGTGCCTGCAGCTTAGTAGCTAGCGGGAGTTACGAGCAGTACTTC. As protein: CACSLVASGSYEQYF. The variable domain in full, with the rest retrieved from reference TRBV7-2 and TRBJ2-7, is GAGVSQSPSNKVTEKGKDVELRCDPISGHTALYWYRQSLGQGLEFLIYFQGNSAPDKSGLPSDRFSAERTGGSVSTLTIQRTQQEDSAVYLCACSLVASGSYEQYFGPGTRLTVT.

This clonotype came up many times. The chain links TRBV11-3 to TRBJ2-1; 10 bases are shared with TRBD1. Trimming removed 5 bases from V and 8 bases from J; junction bases left unmatched: 9. CDR3 size: 15 residues. CDR1 and CDR2 from the germline V gene are SGHNT and YENEEA. CDR3 in amino acids: CASSDRDRGFHEQFF. In DNA form, the CDR3 reads TGTGCCAGCAGCGACCGGGACAGGGGATTTCATGAGCAGTTCTTC.